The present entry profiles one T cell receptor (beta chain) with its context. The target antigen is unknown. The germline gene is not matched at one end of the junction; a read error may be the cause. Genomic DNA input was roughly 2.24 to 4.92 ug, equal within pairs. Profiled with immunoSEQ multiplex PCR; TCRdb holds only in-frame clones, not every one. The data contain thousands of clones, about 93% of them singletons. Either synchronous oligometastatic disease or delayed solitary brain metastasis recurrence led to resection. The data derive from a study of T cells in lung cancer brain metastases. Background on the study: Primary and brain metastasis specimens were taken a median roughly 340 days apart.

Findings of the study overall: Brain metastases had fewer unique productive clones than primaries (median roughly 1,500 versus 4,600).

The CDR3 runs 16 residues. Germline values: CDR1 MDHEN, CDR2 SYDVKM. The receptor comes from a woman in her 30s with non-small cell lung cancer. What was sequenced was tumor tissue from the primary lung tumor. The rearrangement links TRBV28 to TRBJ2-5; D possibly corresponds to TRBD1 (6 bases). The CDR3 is CPTRRYSGQSQETQYF. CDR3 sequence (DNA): TGCCCCACGAGACGGTACTCTGGACAGTCTCAAGAGACCCAGTACTTC.